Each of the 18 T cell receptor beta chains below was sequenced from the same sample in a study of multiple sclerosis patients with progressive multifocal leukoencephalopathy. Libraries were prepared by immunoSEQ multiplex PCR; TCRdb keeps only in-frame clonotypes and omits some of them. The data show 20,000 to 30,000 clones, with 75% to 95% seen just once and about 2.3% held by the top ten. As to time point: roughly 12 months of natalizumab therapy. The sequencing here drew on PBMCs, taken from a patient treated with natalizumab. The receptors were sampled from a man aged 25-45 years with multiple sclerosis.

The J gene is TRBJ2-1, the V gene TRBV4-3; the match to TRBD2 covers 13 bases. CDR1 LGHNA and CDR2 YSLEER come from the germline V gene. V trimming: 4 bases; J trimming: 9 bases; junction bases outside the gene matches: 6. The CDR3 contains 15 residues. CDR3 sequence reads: CASSLGLAGVSEQFF. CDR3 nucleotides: TGCGCCAGCAGCCTCGGACTAGCGGGAGTAAGTGAGCAGTTCTTC.

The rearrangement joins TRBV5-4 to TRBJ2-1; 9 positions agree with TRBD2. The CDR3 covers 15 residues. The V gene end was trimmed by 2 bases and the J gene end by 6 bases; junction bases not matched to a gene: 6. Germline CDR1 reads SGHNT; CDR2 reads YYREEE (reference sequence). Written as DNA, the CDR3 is TGTGCCAGCAGCTTCGGCGGGAGGGATCTCAATGAGCAGTTCTTC. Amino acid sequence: CASSFGGRDLNEQFF.

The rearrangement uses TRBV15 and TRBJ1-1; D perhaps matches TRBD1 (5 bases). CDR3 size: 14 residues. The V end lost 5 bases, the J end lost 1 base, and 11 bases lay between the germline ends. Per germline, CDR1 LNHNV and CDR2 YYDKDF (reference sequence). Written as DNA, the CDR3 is TGTGCCACCAGCCCCGGGGGTTCGAACACTGAAGCTTTCTTT. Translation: CATSPGGSNTEAFF.

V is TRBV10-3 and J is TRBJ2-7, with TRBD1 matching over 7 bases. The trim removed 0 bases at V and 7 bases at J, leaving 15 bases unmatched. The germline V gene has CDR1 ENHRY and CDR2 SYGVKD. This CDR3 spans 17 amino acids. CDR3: CAISESKMGQLMGEQYV. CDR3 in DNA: TGTGCCATCAGTGAGTCTAAGATGGGACAGTTAATGGGGGAGCAGTACGTC.

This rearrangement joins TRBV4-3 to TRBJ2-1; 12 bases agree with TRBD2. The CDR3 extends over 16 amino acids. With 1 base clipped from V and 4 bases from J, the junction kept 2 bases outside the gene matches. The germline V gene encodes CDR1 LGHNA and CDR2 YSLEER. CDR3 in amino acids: CASSQGGTSGYNEQFF. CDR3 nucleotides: TGCGCCAGCAGCCAAGGCGGGACTAGCGGGTACAATGAGCAGTTCTTC.

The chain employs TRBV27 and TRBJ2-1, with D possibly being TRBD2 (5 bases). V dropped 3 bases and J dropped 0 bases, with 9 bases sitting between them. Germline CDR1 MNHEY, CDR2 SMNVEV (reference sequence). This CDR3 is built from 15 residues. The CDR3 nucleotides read TGTGCCAGCAGTTTTAGGACTGCCTCCTACAATGAGCAGTTCTTC. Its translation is CASSFRTASYNEQFF.

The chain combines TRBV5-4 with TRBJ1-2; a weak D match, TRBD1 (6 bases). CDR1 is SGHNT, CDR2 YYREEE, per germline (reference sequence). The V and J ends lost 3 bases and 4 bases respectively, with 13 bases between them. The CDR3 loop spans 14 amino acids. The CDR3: CASSSLQGAYGYTF. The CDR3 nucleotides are TGTGCCAGCAGCTCTCTACAGGGTGCCTATGGCTACACCTTC.

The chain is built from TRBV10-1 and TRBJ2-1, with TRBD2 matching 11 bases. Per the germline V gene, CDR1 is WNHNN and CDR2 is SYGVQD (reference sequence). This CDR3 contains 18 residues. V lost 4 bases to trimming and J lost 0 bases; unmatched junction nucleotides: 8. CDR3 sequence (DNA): TGCGCCAGCAGTGGAACTAGCGGGGGCCTGAGCTCCTACAATGAGCAGTTCTTC. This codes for CASSGTSGGLSSYNEQFF.

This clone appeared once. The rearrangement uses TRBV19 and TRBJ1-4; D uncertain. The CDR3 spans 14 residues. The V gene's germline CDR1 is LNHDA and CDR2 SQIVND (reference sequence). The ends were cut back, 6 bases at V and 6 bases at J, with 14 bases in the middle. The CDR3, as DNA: TGTGCCAGTAGCGAAATGGGTATGGATGAAAAACTGTTTTTT. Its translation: CASSEMGMDEKLFF.

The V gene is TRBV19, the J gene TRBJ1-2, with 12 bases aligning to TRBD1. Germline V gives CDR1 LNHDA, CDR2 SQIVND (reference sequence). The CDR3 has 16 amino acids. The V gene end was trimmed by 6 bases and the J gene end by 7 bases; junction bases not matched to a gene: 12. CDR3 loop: CASRDKRGQGAFGYTF. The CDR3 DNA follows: TGTGCCAGTAGAGATAAAAGGGGACAGGGGGCATTTGGCTACACCTTC. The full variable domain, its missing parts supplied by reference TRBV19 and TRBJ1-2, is DGGITQSPKYLFRKEGQNVTLSCEQNLNHDAMYWYRQDPGQGLRLIYYSQIVNDFQKGDIAEGYSVSREKKESFPLTVTSAQKNPTAFYLCASRDKRGQGAFGYTFGSGTRLTVV.

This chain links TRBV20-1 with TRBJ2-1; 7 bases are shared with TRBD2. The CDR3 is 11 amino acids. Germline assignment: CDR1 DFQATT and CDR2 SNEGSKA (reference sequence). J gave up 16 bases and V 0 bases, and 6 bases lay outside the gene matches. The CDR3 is CSARDRTSNFF. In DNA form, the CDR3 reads TGCAGTGCTAGAGATCGGACTAGTAACTTCTTC.

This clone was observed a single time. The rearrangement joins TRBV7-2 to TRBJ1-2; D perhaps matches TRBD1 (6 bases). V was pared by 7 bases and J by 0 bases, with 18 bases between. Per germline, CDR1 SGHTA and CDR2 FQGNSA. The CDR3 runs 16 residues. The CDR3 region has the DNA TGTGCCAGCAACGTGGTTGGGGACACAACTAACTATGGCTACACCTTC. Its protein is CASNVVGDTTNYGYTF.

CDR3 sequence: CASSERGGADTQYF. Written as DNA, the CDR3 is TGTGCCAGCAGTGAGAGAGGGGGCGCAGATACGCAGTATTTT. The chain couples TRBV6-5 to TRBJ2-3; 7 nucleotides agree with TRBD1. V gave up 5 bases and J gave up 4 bases; unmatched junction bases: 6. CDR1 and CDR2 from the germline V gene are MNHEY and SVGAGI. The CDR3 has 14 residues.

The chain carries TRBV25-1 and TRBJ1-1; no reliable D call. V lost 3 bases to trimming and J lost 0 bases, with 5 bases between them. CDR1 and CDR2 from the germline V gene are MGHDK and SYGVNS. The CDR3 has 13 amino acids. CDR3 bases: TGTGCCAGCAGTGACCAGTTGAACACTGAAGCTTTCTTT. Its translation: CASSDQLNTEAFF.

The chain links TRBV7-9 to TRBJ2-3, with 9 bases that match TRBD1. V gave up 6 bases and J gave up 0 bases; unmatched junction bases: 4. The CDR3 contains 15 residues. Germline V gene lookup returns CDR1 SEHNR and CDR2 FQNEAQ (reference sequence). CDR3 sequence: CASRGTGSSTDTQYF. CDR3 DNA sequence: TGTGCCAGCAGGGGGACAGGGTCTAGCACAGATACGCAGTATTTT. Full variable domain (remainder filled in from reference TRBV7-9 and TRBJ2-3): DTGVSQNPRHKITKRGQNVTFRCDPISEHNRLYWYRQTLGQGPEFLTYFQNEAQLEKSRLLSDRFSAERPKGSFSTLEIQRTEQGDSAMYLCASRGTGSSTDTQYFGPGTRLTVL.

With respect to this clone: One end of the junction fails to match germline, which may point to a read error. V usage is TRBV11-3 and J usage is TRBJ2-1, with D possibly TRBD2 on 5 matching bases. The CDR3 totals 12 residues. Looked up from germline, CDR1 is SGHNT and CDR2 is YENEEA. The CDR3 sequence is CASRDFYNERFF. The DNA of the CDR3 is TGTGCCAGCAGGGACTTCTACAATGAGCGGTTCTTC.

The CDR3 spells CASSLGQGPGYEQYF. The CDR3 DNA follows: TGTGCCAGCTCACTTGGGCAGGGGCCGGGCTACGAGCAGTACTTC. The chain recombines TRBV18 with TRBJ2-5; a possible D gene is TRBD1 (6 bases). The end of the DNA fits TRBJ2-7 better, so the J call may be wrong. The CDR3 is 15 amino acids. The V gene's germline CDR1 is KGHSH and CDR2 LQKENI.

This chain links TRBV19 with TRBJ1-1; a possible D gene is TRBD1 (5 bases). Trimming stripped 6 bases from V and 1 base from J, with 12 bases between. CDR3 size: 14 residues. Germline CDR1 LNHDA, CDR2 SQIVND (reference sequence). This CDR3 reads CASSETETNTEAFF. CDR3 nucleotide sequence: TGTGCCAGTAGCGAGACAGAGACGAACACTGAAGCTTTCTTT.